Below are 12 T cell receptor beta chains sequenced from a single sample in a study of Ad26.COV2.S vaccination and SARS-CoV-2 variants. Here immunoSEQ multiplex PCR was the method, and the copy in TCRdb shows in-frame clones only, minus some. The table shows around 250,000 clones, with about 89% occurring only once. Treatment here: some 20 received Ad26.COV2.S at low or high dose, single or two shots; several received placebo; per-sample allocation not given. Sampling was performed 63 days after the first vaccine or placebo injection. The material sequenced was peripheral blood, taken in a trial of Ad26.COV2.S vaccine versus placebo. All receptors come from a person between 18 and 59 years old who received the Ad26.COV2.S COVID-19 vaccine or a placebo.

The chain recombines TRBV3-1 (or the pseudogene TRBV3-2) with TRBJ2-7; a possible D gene is TRBD1 (6 bases). CDR1 LGHDT and CDR2 YNNKEL come from the germline V gene (reference sequence). There are 17 residues in the CDR3. V lost 4 bases and J 6 bases, leaving 25 bases between the germline ends. The CDR3 loop is CASSPFRGRGMVCEQYF. Written as DNA, the CDR3 is TGTGCCAGCAGCCCCTTCAGGGGTAGGGGGATGGTTTGCGAGCAGTACTTC.

In this sample, this clone turned up once. The chain is built from TRBV6-2 or TRBV6-3 and TRBJ1-2; D remains unclear. V gave up 5 bases and J gave up 5 bases, with 15 bases separating them. Per germline, CDR1 MNHEY and CDR2 SVGEGT. CDR3 length: 14 residues. CDR3 bases: TGTGCCAGCAGTCCCCACCGGGGAGGGTATGGCTACACCTTC. Protein: CASSPHRGGYGYTF.

The gene calls are TRBV9 and TRBJ2-7; 7 bases agree with TRBD2. Unmatched junction bases numbered 1, after V lost 4 bases and J lost 3 bases. The CDR3 sequence is 12 residues long. Germline CDR1 reads SGDLS; CDR2 reads YYNGEE. CDR3 amino acids: CASSRGDYEQYF. The DNA for the CDR3 is TGTGCCAGCAGCCGGGGGGACTACGAGCAGTACTTC.

The V gene is TRBV20-1, the J gene TRBJ2-7, with no clear D. V was pared by 6 bases and J by 5 bases, with 11 bases between. The CDR3 is made up of 11 amino acids. From germline, CDR1 is DFQATT and CDR2 SNEGSKA (reference sequence). The CDR3 DNA follows: TGCAGTGCAGACAATGGAGACGAGCAGTACTTC. Amino acids: CSADNGDEQYF.

This clone was detected once. The chain is built from TRBV5-1 and TRBJ1-2; D unresolved. Germline V gene lookup returns CDR1 SGHRS and CDR2 YFSETQ. CDR3 length equals 13 residues. Trimming took off 2 bases at V and 4 bases at J, with 9 bases between the two ends. The CDR3, as DNA: TGCGCCAGCAGCTTCTTAGGGCTCTATGGCTACACCTTC. Translated: CASSFLGLYGYTF.

The chain is built from TRBV19 and TRBJ2-5; D may be TRBD2 (7 bases). This CDR3 has 14 amino acids. The V gene's germline CDR1 is LNHDA and CDR2 SQIVND (reference sequence). With 2 bases removed from V and 9 bases from J, the gap between germline ends came to 16 bases. This chain's CDR3 is CASSIKSNGGPQYF. The DNA for the CDR3 is TGTGCCAGTAGTATAAAGTCGAACGGGGGGCCCCAGTACTTC. The entire variable domain, with the rest obtained from reference TRBV19 and TRBJ2-5, is as follows: DGGITQSPKYLFRKEGQNVTLSCEQNLNHDAMYWYRQDPGQGLRLIYYSQIVNDFQKGDIAEGYSVSREKKESFPLTVTSAQKNPTAFYLCASSIKSNGGPQYFGPGTRLLVL.

In this sample, this clone turned up a few times. V is TRBV6-5 and J is TRBJ2-7, with TRBD2 matching over 8 bases. This CDR3 contains 13 residues. The V and J ends lost 6 bases and 6 bases, in that order; junction bases with no gene match: 7. Per the germline V gene, CDR1 is MNHEY and CDR2 is SVGAGI. The CDR3 reads CASRAGLGREQYF. CDR3 DNA: TGTGCCAGCAGGGCGGGACTAGGTCGCGAGCAGTACTTC.

V usage is TRBV19 and J usage is TRBJ1-2; weak D call: TRBD1 (5 bases). The CDR3 covers 14 residues. Per germline, CDR1 LNHDA and CDR2 SQIVND (reference sequence). Trimming cost V 5 bases and J 7 bases, with 17 bases left between them. CDR3 coding DNA: TGTGCCAGTAGTCTCGTCCAGGGTAAAGGTGGCTACACCTTC. Encoded protein: CASSLVQGKGGYTF.

The rearrangement uses TRBV6-6 and TRBJ1-4; weak D call: TRBD1 (6 bases). CDR1 and CDR2 from the germline V gene are MNHNY and SVGAGI (reference sequence). The length of the CDR3 is 14 residues. The V end lost 6 bases, the J end lost 8 bases, and 16 bases lay between the germline ends. The CDR3 DNA sequence: TGTGCCAGCAGAGACAGGCTCCGGGGGGAAAAACTGTTTTTT. Translation gives CASRDRLRGEKLFF.

In DNA form, the CDR3 reads TGTGCCAGCAGTGAACCGGCAAGATCCTACGAGCAGTACTTC. It codes for CASSEPARSYEQYF. The chain has TRBV6-1 and TRBJ2-7; D not certain. CDR3 length: 14 residues. CDR1 MNHNS and CDR2 SASEGT come from the germline V gene. V shed 2 bases and J shed 1 base, with 9 bases lying between them.

V is TRBV27 and J is TRBJ2-2; possibly TRBD2 for D (6 bases). Germline V gene sequence: CDR1 MNHEY, CDR2 SMNVEV (reference sequence). Trimming left V 5 bases short and J 3 bases short, with 13 bases between. The CDR3 contains 15 residues. In DNA form, the CDR3 reads TGTGCCAGCAGTATCGGGACTCTCTACACCGGGGAGCTGTTTTTT. Its translation: CASSIGTLYTGELFF.

The chain carries TRBV20-1 and TRBJ1-1; D uncertain. This CDR3 is built from 11 residues. Per germline, CDR1 DFQATT and CDR2 SNEGSKA (reference sequence). The CDR3 is CRASANTEAFF. As DNA, the CDR3 is TGCAGGGCCTCAGCGAACACTGAAGCTTTCTTT.